This T cell receptor beta chain is drawn from a study of OX40 agonist ivuxolimab in advanced cancers. Study background: Patients were dosed intravenously with ivuxolimab at 0.01 to 10 mg/kg every 2 weeks. Earlier anti-PD-1, anti-PD-L1 or anti-CTLA-4 therapy was permitted; 40% had received some. Study outcomes and limitations: At 0.1 to 3.0 mg/kg and by week 6, CD4+ and CD8+ T cells in the blood had expanded clonally.

The assay was immunoSEQ multiplex PCR, and TCRdb's table has in-frame clones only and misses some. The sample holds about 50,000 clones; approximately 83% are singletons and the top ten take about an eighth. Looked up from germline, CDR1 is KGHSH and CDR2 is LQKENI. This CDR3 spans 16 amino acids. As to this clone: Its antigen is not known. Compared with germline, one end of the junction differs, possibly owing to a read error.

The J gene is TRBJ2-4, the V gene TRBV18, with D possibly called TRBD1 or TRBD2 (5 bases each). The sequence derives from an adult with an advanced solid tumor such as melanoma, head and neck, liver or kidney cancer. The sequenced sample was CD4+ or CD8+ T cells sorted from blood, obtained in a trial of the OX40 agonist ivuxolimab. In nucleotides, the CDR3 is TGTGCCAGCTCACCACTGGGGGTCACTGCCAAGAACATTCAGTACTTC. It specifies CASSPLGVTAKNIQYF. The full variable domain, its missing parts supplied by reference TRBV18 and TRBJ2-4, is NAGVMQNPRHLVRRRGQEARLRCSPMKGHSHVYWYRQLPEEGLKFMVYLQKENIIDESGMPKERFSAEFPKEGPSILRIQQVVRGDSAAYFCASSPLGVTAKNIQYFGAGTRLSVL.